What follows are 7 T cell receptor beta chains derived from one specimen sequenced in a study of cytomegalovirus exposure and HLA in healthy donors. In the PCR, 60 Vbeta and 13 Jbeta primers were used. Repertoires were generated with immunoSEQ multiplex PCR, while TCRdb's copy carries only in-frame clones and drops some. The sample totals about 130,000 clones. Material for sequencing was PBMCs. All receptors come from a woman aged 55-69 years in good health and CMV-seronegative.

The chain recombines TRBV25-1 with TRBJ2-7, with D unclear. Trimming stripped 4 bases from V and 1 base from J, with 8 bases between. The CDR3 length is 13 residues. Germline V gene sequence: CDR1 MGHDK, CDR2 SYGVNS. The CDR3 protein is CASSVLGSYEQYF. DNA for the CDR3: TGTGCCAGCAGTGTTCTAGGTTCCTACGAGCAGTACTTC.

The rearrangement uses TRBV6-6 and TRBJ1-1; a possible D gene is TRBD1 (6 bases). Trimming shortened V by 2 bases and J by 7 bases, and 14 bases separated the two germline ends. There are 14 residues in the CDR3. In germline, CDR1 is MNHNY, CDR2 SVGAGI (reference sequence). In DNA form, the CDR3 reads TGTGCCAGCAGTTACCCGATTAAGGACAGTGAAGCTTTCTTT. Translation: CASSYPIKDSEAFF.

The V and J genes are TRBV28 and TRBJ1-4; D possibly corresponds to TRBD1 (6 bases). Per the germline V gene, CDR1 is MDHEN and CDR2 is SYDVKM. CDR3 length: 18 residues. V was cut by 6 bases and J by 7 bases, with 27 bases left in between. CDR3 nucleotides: TGTGCCAGCAGGACAGGAGGAGCGTCACAGTCCCTTCTTGAAAAACTGTTTTTT. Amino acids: CASRTGGASQSLLEKLFF.

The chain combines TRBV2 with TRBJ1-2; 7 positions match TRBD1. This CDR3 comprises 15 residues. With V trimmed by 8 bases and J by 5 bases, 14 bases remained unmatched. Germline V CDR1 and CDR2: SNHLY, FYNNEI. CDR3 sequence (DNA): TGTGCCAGCGTCATTCCGGGACAGATAACTTATGGCTACACCTTC. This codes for CASVIPGQITYGYTF.

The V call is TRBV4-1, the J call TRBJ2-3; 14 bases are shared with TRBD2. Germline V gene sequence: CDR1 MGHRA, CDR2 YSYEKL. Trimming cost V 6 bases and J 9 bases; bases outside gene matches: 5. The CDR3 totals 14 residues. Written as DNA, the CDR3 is TGCGCCAGCAGGGACGGACTAGCGGGAGGCACGCAGTATTTT. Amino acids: CASRDGLAGGTQYF.

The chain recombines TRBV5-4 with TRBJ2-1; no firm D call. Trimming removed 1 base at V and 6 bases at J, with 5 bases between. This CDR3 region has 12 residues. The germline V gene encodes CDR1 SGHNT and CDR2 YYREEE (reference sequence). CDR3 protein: CASSLFSNEQFF. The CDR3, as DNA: TGTGCCAGCAGCTTGTTCAGCAATGAGCAGTTCTTC.

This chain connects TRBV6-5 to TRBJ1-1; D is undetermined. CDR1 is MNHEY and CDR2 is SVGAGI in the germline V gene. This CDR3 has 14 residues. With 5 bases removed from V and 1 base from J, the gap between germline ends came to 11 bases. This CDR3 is CASSPRDSNTEAFF. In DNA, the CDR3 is TGTGCCAGCAGTCCACGGGATTCGAACACTGAAGCTTTCTTT.